These 13 T cell receptor beta chains were all obtained from the same sample, sequenced in a study of T-cell memory formation after mild COVID-19. TCRdb ran MiXCR on the 5' RACE reads and lists one entry per CDR3 protein. The sample contains about 400,000 distinct CDR3 sequences, under 20% of which appear only once. Sequencing was carried out using PBMCs or a T cell subset sorted from them (not recorded which). The receptors stem from a man in his late teens or twenties who had mild COVID-19 (a few samples of this study predate the infection). Cell type and time point are not known.

This clonotype has a handful of counts. This chain connects TRBV7-9 to TRBJ2-7; no definite D call. CDR1 and CDR2 from the germline V gene are SEHNR and FQNEAQ (reference sequence). CDR3 length: 15 residues. V lost 1 base to trimming and J lost 0 bases, with 10 bases between them. In DNA, the CDR3 is TGTGCCAGCAGCTTAGTAGGGCGGAACTCCTACGAGCAGTACTTC. This codes for CASSLVGRNSYEQYF.

V is TRBV20-1 and J is TRBJ1-5; no clear D gene. This CDR3 is 16 amino acids long. Germline loops: CDR1 DFQATT, CDR2 SNEGSKA (reference sequence). The V and J ends lost 1 base and 5 bases respectively, with 18 bases between them. CDR3 coding DNA: TGCAGTGCTAGAGGCCTCCAAGGAGGTATTGATCAGCCCCAGCATTTT. As protein: CSARGLQGGIDQPQHF.

The chain uses TRBV7-3 and TRBJ2-5; 9 bases fit TRBD1. V lost 6 bases and J lost 5; bases outside the gene matches: 4. Germline loops: CDR1 SGHTA, CDR2 FQGTGA. The CDR3 has 13 residues. In nucleotides, the CDR3 is TGTGCCAGCAGTCAACAGGGGGCCGAGACCCAGTACTTC. This codes for CASSQQGAETQYF.

This clonotype has more than one count but fewer than ten. This chain uses TRBV3-1 with TRBJ1-5; D remains ambiguous. In germline, CDR1 is LGHDT, CDR2 YNNKEL (reference sequence). Trimming removed 0 bases from V and 7 bases from J, with 7 bases in between. This CDR3 contains 13 residues. CDR3 region: CASSQDEGQPQHF. The CDR3 nucleotides are TGTGCCAGCAGCCAAGATGAAGGGCAGCCCCAGCATTTT.

This clonotype was picked up a small number of times. The chain is built from TRBV6-5 and TRBJ2-7, with TRBD2 matching 13 bases. In germline, CDR1 is MNHEY, CDR2 SVGAGI. This CDR3 is 16 amino acids long. With 2 bases clipped from V and 1 base from J, the junction kept 2 bases outside the gene matches. CDR3 nucleotides: TGTGCCAGCAGTTACAGGGGACTAGCGGGGTCCTACGAGCAGTACTTC. Its translation: CASSYRGLAGSYEQYF.

This clonotype came up a few times. This chain connects TRBV19 to TRBJ1-2; D might be TRBD1 (5 bases). Per the germline V gene, CDR1 is LNHDA and CDR2 is SQIVND (reference sequence). The germline V and J ends were trimmed by 8 bases and 8 bases, with 12 bases remaining between them. There are 11 residues in the CDR3. The CDR3 is CASLQGWGYTF. For the CDR3, the DNA is TGTGCCAGTCTCCAGGGTTGGGGCTACACCTTC.

The chain combines TRBV6-2 or TRBV6-3 with TRBJ2-7, with D perhaps TRBD1 (6 bases). The ends were cut back, 0 bases at V and 2 bases at J, with 11 bases in the middle. Germline V gene data show CDR1 as MNHEY and CDR2 as SVGEGT. This CDR3 is 15 amino acids long. CDR3: CASSYSDSGTYEQYF. CDR3 coding DNA: TGTGCCAGCAGTTACTCGGACAGCGGCACCTACGAGCAGTACTTC.

The sample holds a few counts of this clonotype. V gene TRBV28 combines with J gene TRBJ2-3; tentative D call: TRBD2 (5 bases). Trimming shortened V by 5 bases and J by 6 bases, and 21 bases separated the two germline ends. CDR1 is MDHEN and CDR2 is SYDVKM in the germline V gene. This CDR3 comprises 16 residues. The CDR3 here is CASSQNTGVSGDTQYF. In nucleotides, the CDR3 is TGTGCCAGCAGTCAGAACACCGGCGTCTCGGGGGATACGCAGTATTTT.

This clonotype was counted only a few times. A read error may account for a junction end that differs from germline. The rearrangement joins TRBV7-3 to TRBJ2-5, with D uncertain. Germline-derived CDR1 and CDR2 are SGHTA and FQGTGA. The CDR3 consists of 13 residues. The CDR3 nucleotides read TGTGTCAGCAGCTTTAATCACCAAGAGACCCAGTACTTC. Protein sequence: CVSSFNHQETQYF.

The J gene is TRBJ1-5, the V gene TRBV6-1; no firm D call. The V end was cut by 7 bases, the J end by 1 base, with 11 bases between. Germline V lookup: CDR1 MNHNS, CDR2 SASEGT. The CDR3 consists of 14 residues. The CDR3 DNA reads as TGTGCCAGCAAGTCCCAGGCCAGCAATCAGCCCCAGCATTTT. Its translation: CASKSQASNQPQHF.

The genes are TRBV5-1 and TRBJ2-3; tentatively, D is TRBD2 (7 bases). V lost 1 base and J 2 bases, leaving 11 bases between the germline ends. CDR1 is SGHRS, CDR2 YFSETQ, per germline. The CDR3 sequence is 15 residues long. CDR3 loop: CASSLNRGATDTQYF. CDR3 coding DNA: TGCGCCAGCAGCTTGAACCGGGGGGCCACAGATACGCAGTATTTT. The full variable domain, its missing parts supplied by reference TRBV5-1 and TRBJ2-3, is KAGVTQTPRYLIKTRGQQVTLSCSPISGHRSVSWYQQTPGQGLQFLFEYFSETQRNKGNFPGRFSGRQFSNSRSEMNVSTLELGDSALYLCASSLNRGATDTQYFGPGTRLTVL.

This chain joins TRBV19 and TRBJ2-1; D not certain. From germline, CDR1 is LNHDA and CDR2 SQIVND (reference sequence). Trimming pared 8 bases from V and 2 bases from J, leaving 10 bases between. This CDR3 contains 13 residues. CDR3 amino acids: CASGTTAYNEQFF. Written as DNA, the CDR3 is TGTGCCAGTGGAACGACGGCCTACAATGAGCAGTTCTTC.

This clonotype is a singleton in its sample. Because the CDR3's place on the DNA is in doubt, the DNA is left out and the CDR3 is given as listed by TCRdb. The chain employs TRBV29-1 and TRBJ1-1; the DNA was not used to check the table's D call, TRBD1. Looked up from germline, CDR1 is SQVTM and CDR2 is ANQGSEA. The CDR3 adds up to 12 amino acids, both ends counted. The CDR3 sequence: CSVAPGNTEALF.